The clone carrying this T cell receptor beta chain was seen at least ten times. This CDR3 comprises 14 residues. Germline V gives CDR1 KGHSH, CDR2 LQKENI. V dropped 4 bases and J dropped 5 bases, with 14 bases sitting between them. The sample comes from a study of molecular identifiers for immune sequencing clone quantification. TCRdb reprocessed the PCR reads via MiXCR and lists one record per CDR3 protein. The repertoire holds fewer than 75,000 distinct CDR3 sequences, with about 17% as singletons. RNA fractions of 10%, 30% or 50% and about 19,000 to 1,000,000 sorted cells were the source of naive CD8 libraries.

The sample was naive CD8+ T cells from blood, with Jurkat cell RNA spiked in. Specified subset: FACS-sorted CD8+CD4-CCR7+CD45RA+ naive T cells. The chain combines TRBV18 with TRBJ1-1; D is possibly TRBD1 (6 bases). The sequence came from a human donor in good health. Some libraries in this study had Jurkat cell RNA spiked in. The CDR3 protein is CASSLEDSGTEAFF. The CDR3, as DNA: TGTGCCAGCTCACTTGAGGACAGTGGGACTGAAGCTTTCTTT.